This T cell receptor (beta chain) was sequenced during a study of blood T cell repertoires in COVID-19. Study summary: COVID-19 samples collected from the United States, Italy and Spain covered acute and convalescent phases. From T cells, B-cell-depleted T cells, or PBMCs came the material, which was cDNA or gDNA.

As processed by the authors: Estimation of nucleated cell counts relied on the amplification of reference gene primers. TCRdb's table, derived via immunoSEQ multiplex PCR, lists solely in-frame clones and lacks some. V and J calls plus clone size are reproduced from that table; the DNA served to infer D and trimming. The sample has roughly 100,000 clones, 70% to 90% seen once. This TCR came from a man aged 45-65 years with active or convalescent COVID-19. The specimen sequenced was peripheral blood.

Here the CDR3 reads CASSPTGNLVDNEKLFF. Here the CDR3 DNA reads TGTGCCAGCAGCCCGACAGGGAACCTTGTGGATAATGAAAAACTGTTTTTT. The chain is built from TRBV14 and TRBJ1-4, with 7 bases aligning to TRBD1. There are 17 residues in the CDR3. J was trimmed by 4 bases and V by 4 bases; bases with no gene match: 12. CDR1 is SGHDN and CDR2 is FVKESK in the germline V gene.